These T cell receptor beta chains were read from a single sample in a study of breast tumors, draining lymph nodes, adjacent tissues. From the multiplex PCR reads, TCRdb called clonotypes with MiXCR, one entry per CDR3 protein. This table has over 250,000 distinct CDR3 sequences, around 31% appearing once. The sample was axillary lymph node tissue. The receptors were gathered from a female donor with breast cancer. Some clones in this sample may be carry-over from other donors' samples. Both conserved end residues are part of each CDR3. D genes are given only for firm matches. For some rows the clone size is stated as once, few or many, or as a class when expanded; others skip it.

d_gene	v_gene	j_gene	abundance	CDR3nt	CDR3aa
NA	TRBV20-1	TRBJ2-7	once	TGCAGTGCGATCGGGACTTACGAGCAGTACTTC	CSAIGTYEQYF
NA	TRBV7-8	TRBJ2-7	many	TGTGCCAGCAGCTTAGTTGGGACCGAGCAGTACTTC	CASSLVGTEQYF
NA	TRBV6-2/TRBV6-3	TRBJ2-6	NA	TGTGCCAGCAGCCCCCTCGGGAGTGGGGCCAACGTCCTGACTTTC	CASSPLGSGANVLTF
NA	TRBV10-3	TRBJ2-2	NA	TGTGCCATCAAGATCCGGGACAAATTCACCGGGGAGCTGTTTTTT	CAIKIRDKFTGELFF
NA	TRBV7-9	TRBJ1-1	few	TGTGCCAGCAGCGGGGCGAACACTGAAGCTTTCTTT	CASSGANTEAFF
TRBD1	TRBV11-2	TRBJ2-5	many	TGTGCCAGCAGCTTACGATTTGGGGACAGGAGGCAAGAGACCCAGTACTTC	CASSLRFGDRRQETQYF
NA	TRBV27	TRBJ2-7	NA	TGTGCCAGCAGTTTGGGGACTCACTACGAGCAGTACTTC	CASSLGTHYEQYF
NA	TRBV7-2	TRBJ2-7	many	TGTGCCAGCAGCGTCCGGGATGTCTCCTACGAGCAGTACTTC	CASSVRDVSYEQYF
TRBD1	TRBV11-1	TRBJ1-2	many	TGTGCCAGCAGCTTACGGCAGGGGGCGCGTGACAGCTACACCTTC	CASSLRQGARDSYTF
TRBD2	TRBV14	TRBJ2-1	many	TGTGCCAGCAGCCCCCGCAACGGACTAGCGGGAGTCGAGCAGTTCTTC	CASSPRNGLAGVEQFF
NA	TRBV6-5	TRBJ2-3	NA	TGTGCCAGCAGTCACTCCTGGGCCACAGATACGCAGTATTTT	CASSHSWATDTQYF
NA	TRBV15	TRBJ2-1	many	TGTGCCACCAGCAGAGAGAGGGAGGGGGGGTTCTTC	CATSREREGGFF
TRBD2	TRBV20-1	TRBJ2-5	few	TGCAGTGCTAGACTAGCGGGAGGCTACTCCCAAGAGACCCAGTACTTC	CSARLAGGYSQETQYF
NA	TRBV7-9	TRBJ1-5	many	TGTGCCAGCAGCCGTAGGGGCGATCAGCCCCAGCATTTT	CASSRRGDQPQHF
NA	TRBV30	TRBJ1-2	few	TGTGCCTGGAGTGTAGGGCAGACCACCTATGGCTACACCTTC	CAWSVGQTTYGYTF